A single sample is the source of the 22 T cell receptor beta chains below, sequenced in a study of shared clonotypes between healthy human individuals. Clones were read by immunoSEQ multiplex PCR, and TCRdb kept only the in-frame ones, dropping some. The sample consists of some 1 million clones, 65% to 80% of them appearing once. Sequencing used memory CD4+ T cells sorted from blood. Regarding subset: CD45RA-negative fraction. The receptor source for this set is a man aged 18 to 30 in good health.

The chain has TRBV11-2 and TRBJ1-3; D remains unclear. The CDR3 length is 14 residues. Germline V CDR1 and CDR2: SGHAT, FQNNGV. V lost 10 bases and J lost 3, with 16 bases in between. The DNA for the CDR3 is TGTGCCACTGCCTACAGCTTACTTGGAAACACCATATATTTT. This translates into CATAYSLLGNTIYF. Variable domain in full (rest from reference TRBV11-2 and TRBJ1-3): EAGVAQSPRYKIIEKRQSVAFWCNPISGHATLYWYQQILGQGPKLLIQFQNNGVVDDSQLPKDRFSAERLKGVDSTLKIQPAKLEDSAVYLCATAYSLLGNTIYFGEGSWLTVV.

The chain has TRBV9 and TRBJ2-2, with D tentatively TRBD1 (6 bases). The germline CDR1 and CDR2 sequences are SGDLS and YYNGEE. The CDR3 has 15 residues. Trimming took off 0 bases at V and 3 bases at J, with 9 bases between the two ends. The CDR3 loop is CASSVGQVDTGELFF. Written as DNA, the CDR3 is TGTGCCAGCAGCGTAGGACAGGTCGACACCGGGGAGCTGTTTTTT.

J is TRBJ1-3 and V is TRBV7-8; 9 nucleotides line up with TRBD1. Germline CDR1 and CDR2: SGHVS and FQNEAQ. The CDR3 totals 15 residues. Trimming took 5 bases from V and 3 from J; bases not matched to a gene: 5. Written as DNA, the CDR3 is TGTGCCAGCAGCCCACAGGGGGCGATTGGAAACACCATATATTTT. Translating gives CASSPQGAIGNTIYF.

This clone has just a few counts. The rearrangement joins TRBV19 to TRBJ1-2; TRBD1 matches 8 bases. The CDR3 loop spans 14 amino acids. J was trimmed by 3 bases and V by 7 bases; bases with no gene match: 7. Germline lookup yields CDR1 LNHDA and CDR2 SQIVND (reference sequence). Written as DNA, the CDR3 is TGTGCCAGTAACCGGGACAGGCGAGACTATGGCTACACCTTC. The encoded protein is CASNRDRRDYGYTF.

This clone was counted a single time. At one end, the junction sequence differs from germline, possibly due to a read error. The chain recombines TRBV9 with TRBJ2-5, with a possible D match to TRBD1 (6 bases). Germline CDR1 and CDR2: SGDLS and YYNGEE. The CDR3 sequence is 14 residues long. Here the CDR3 reads CASSAWDTQGTQYF. The CDR3 bases are TGTGCCAGCAGCGCTTGGGACACCCAAGGGACCCAGTACTTC.

V is TRBV7-2 and J is TRBJ2-1; 10 bases fit TRBD1. Trimming took 4 bases from V and 7 from J; bases not matched to a gene: 7. The CDR3 length is 15 residues. Germline loops: CDR1 SGHTA, CDR2 FQGNSA. DNA of the CDR3: TGTGCCAGCAGCTCGACAGGGGGCGGACAGAATGAGCAGTTCTTC. Its translation is CASSSTGGGQNEQFF.

This chain uses TRBV6-1 with TRBJ2-7; D ambiguous. V shed 0 bases and J shed 6 bases, with 15 bases lying between them. This CDR3 has 15 residues. CDR1 is MNHNS, CDR2 SASEGT, per germline. The CDR3 sequence is CASSEASISVGEQYF. CDR3 DNA: TGTGCCAGCAGTGAAGCGAGCATCTCGGTGGGCGAGCAGTACTTC.

V usage is TRBV6-6 and J usage is TRBJ2-3; TRBD2 is a possible D gene (5 bases). The CDR3 loop spans 13 amino acids. Trimming cost V 6 bases and J 3 bases, with 10 bases left between them. Germline CDR1 is MNHNY and CDR2 is SVGAGI (reference sequence). CDR3 residues: CASSPGGTDTQYF. As DNA, the CDR3 is TGTGCCAGCAGCCCCGGCGGGACAGATACGCAGTATTTT.

The rearrangement links TRBV7-9 to TRBJ2-7; no firm D call. Trimming stripped 5 bases from V and 6 bases from J, with 14 bases between. CDR3 length: 13 amino acids. Looked up from germline, CDR1 is SEHNR and CDR2 is FQNEAQ (reference sequence). CDR3 in DNA: TGTGCCAGCAGCCCCCGGGCCCCAGGCGAGCAGTACTTC. Its translation is CASSPRAPGEQYF.

The chain is built from TRBV5-6 and TRBJ2-7; TRBD1 matches at 8 bases. The germline CDR1 and CDR2 sequences are SGHDT and YYEEEE. This CDR3 spans 18 amino acids. J was trimmed by 0 bases and V by 1 base; bases with no gene match: 12. Written as DNA, the CDR3 is TGTGCCAGCAGCTTGAAGGCAGGGGGCATGATAGGCTCCTACGAGCAGTACTTC. Encoded protein: CASSLKAGGMIGSYEQYF.

This chain joins TRBV19 and TRBJ1-5; possibly TRBD1 for D (6 bases). Germline V CDR1 and CDR2: LNHDA, SQIVND (reference sequence). Trimming took 0 bases from V and 7 from J, leaving 10 bases between them. CDR3 length equals 14 residues. The CDR3 region has the DNA TGTGCCAGTAGTATAGAAAGGGGGAGCCAGCCCCAGCATTTT. This codes for CASSIERGSQPQHF.

Comment on this clone: This may come from a read error, since a much larger clone is one base off. This sample also contains other DNA sequences that code for the same CDR3. The rearrangement joins TRBV5-1 to TRBJ2-3; 7 bases are a match to TRBD1. Germline V gives CDR1 SGHRS, CDR2 YFSETQ. CDR3 length: 14 residues. The ends lost 4 bases at V and 3 bases at J; junction bases unmatched: 5. CDR3 loop: CASSRDRLTDTQYF. The CDR3 region has the DNA TGCGCCAGCAGCCGGGACAGACTAACAGATACGCAGTATTTT.

The rearrangement links TRBV28 to TRBJ1-2; tentative D call: TRBD1 (5 bases). The CDR3 spans 12 residues. CDR1 is MDHEN and CDR2 is SYDVKM in the germline V gene. The V gene lost 7 bases and the J gene lost 1 base, with 7 bases spanning the gap. The CDR3 loop reads CASTGFNYGYTF. For the CDR3, the DNA is TGTGCCAGCACAGGGTTTAACTATGGCTACACCTTC.

Details on this clone: Sequence at one end of the junction differs from germline and may be a read error. The chain recombines TRBV7-7 with TRBJ2-2; TRBD2 matches at 9 bases. The V gene's germline CDR1 is SSHAT and CDR2 FNYEAQ (reference sequence). This CDR3 is built from 17 residues. CDR3 DNA sequence: TGTGCTAGCAGCCGAGGCGCGGGAGGGCCTGGTTCCGGGGAGCTGTTTTTT. Translating gives CASSRGAGGPGSGELFF.

This clone was detected ten times or more. The same CDR3 is also encoded by other DNA sequences in this sample. The chain has TRBV5-1 and TRBJ1-2, with 9 bases fitting TRBD1. Trimming at V came to 1 base and at J to 8 bases, leaving 6 bases not matched to a gene. The length of the CDR3 is 14 residues. Germline loops: CDR1 SGHRS, CDR2 YFSETQ. The CDR3 DNA is TGCGCCAGCAGCTTGAAGGGACAGGGAAGCGGCTACACCTTC. It specifies CASSLKGQGSGYTF. The whole variable domain, remainder taken from reference TRBV5-1 and TRBJ1-2, is KAGVTQTPRYLIKTRGQQVTLSCSPISGHRSVSWYQQTPGQGLQFLFEYFSETQRNKGNFPGRFSGRQFSNSRSEMNVSTLELGDSALYLCASSLKGQGSGYTFGSGTRLTVV.

The genes are TRBV10-3 and TRBJ2-7; 8 bases fit TRBD2. V dropped 6 bases and J dropped 4; count of bases not matched to a gene: 5. Germline CDR1 ENHRY, CDR2 SYGVKD. The CDR3 length is 13 residues. This chain's CDR3 is CAISAGGRYEQYF. In DNA form, the CDR3 reads TGTGCCATCAGCGCGGGGGGCCGTTACGAGCAGTACTTC.

This clone is a singleton in its sample. A much larger clone differs from this one at a single base, so this may be a read error. J is TRBJ1-2 and V is TRBV14; the match to TRBD1 covers 8 bases. V trimming: 4 bases; J trimming: 2 bases; junction bases outside the gene matches: 0. This CDR3 contains 13 residues. Germline V CDR1 and CDR2: SGHDN, FVKESK. The CDR3, as DNA: TGTGCCAGCAGCCGACAGGGGAACTATGGCTACACCTTC. Its translation: CASSRQGNYGYTF.

This chain uses TRBV28 with TRBJ1-4; weak D call: TRBD1 (6 bases). The CDR3 is 14 residues long. Germline CDR1 and CDR2: MDHEN and SYDVKM. The V end was cut by 5 bases, the J end by 3 bases, with 10 bases between. The CDR3 reads CASSRGAPNEKLFF. The DNA for the CDR3 is TGTGCCAGCAGTCGGGGGGCCCCTAATGAAAAACTGTTTTTT.

In this sample, this clone turned up once. This chain links TRBV7-2 with TRBJ2-1, with D tentatively TRBD2 (5 bases). Germline V lookup: CDR1 SGHTA, CDR2 FQGNSA. The CDR3 spans 15 residues. V lost 5 bases and J lost 7, with 18 bases in between. CDR3 in DNA: TGTGCCAGCAGCGGACGTTCACGGGGTAGGAATGAGCAGTTCTTC. Protein product: CASSGRSRGRNEQFF.

This chain uses TRBV5-1 with TRBJ2-5; the D gene is possibly TRBD2 (6 bases). V lost 0 bases, J lost 3 bases, and 9 bases lay in between. CDR1 is SGHRS and CDR2 is YFSETQ in the germline V gene. This CDR3 contains 14 residues. The DNA for the CDR3 is TGCGCCAGCAGCTTGGACTGGGGGGAAGAGACCCAGTACTTC. Translation: CASSLDWGEETQYF.

This clone appeared a few times. The chain carries TRBV25-1 and TRBJ2-7; 8 nucleotides align to TRBD1. This CDR3 comprises 15 residues. Germline CDR1 and CDR2: MGHDK and SYGVNS. With V trimmed by 6 bases and J by 5 bases, 12 bases remained unmatched. DNA for the CDR3: TGTGCCAGCAGGCCCGCGGACAGGGAAACCAACGAGCAGTACTTC. Its translation is CASRPADRETNEQYF.

The J gene is TRBJ2-5, the V gene TRBV30; 8 nucleotides agree with TRBD1. V lost 4 bases to trimming and J lost 9 bases; unmatched junction nucleotides: 7. This CDR3 comprises 12 residues. Germline V gene data show CDR1 as GTSNPN and CDR2 as SVGIG (reference sequence). Here the CDR3 DNA reads TGTGCCTGGACTAAGCAGGGGGCGTCCCAGTACTTC. Translated: CAWTKQGASQYF.